A single T cell receptor beta chain is shown here with its context. These data originate in a study of blood T cells in healthy people across ages. The use of a sample-barcoded 5' primer and a J-beta primer mix characterized a second PCR of roughly 6 to 11 cycles. TCRdb itself ran the 5' RACE reads through MiXCR, one entry per CDR3 protein. The table shows around 1,900,000 distinct CDR3 sequences, with 30% to 40% occurring only once. Donor samples were obtained from healthy Caucasian individuals from Russia, aged 6 to 90. Sequencing was carried out using blood. This clonotype was obtained from a human donor in good health.

CDR3 residues: CANNLAGGYNEQFF. CDR3 DNA: TGCGCCAACAACCTAGCGGGGGGTTACAATGAGCAGTTCTTC. The genes are TRBV5-1 and TRBJ2-1; 11 bases are a match to TRBD2. The germline V gene has CDR1 SGHRS and CDR2 YFSETQ. The CDR3 length is 14 residues. V was clipped by 9 bases and J by 4 bases; unmatched bases: 6.